This TCR beta chain is drawn from a study of Ad26.COV2.S vaccination and SARS-CoV-2 variants. Study in general: Donor allocation was to the COV1001 Ad26.COV2.S trial arm. Study observations and caveats: Across vaccine and placebo recipients, the breadth of non-spike TCRs was similar.

TCRdb's copy holds only in-frame clones and misses some; the assay was immunoSEQ multiplex PCR. Here the sample spans 450,000 to 550,000 clones, roughly nine tenths being singletons. The sample's treatment: 15 to 20 received Ad26.COV2.S at low or high dose, single or two shots; five or six received placebo; per-sample allocation not given. Specimens were obtained on day 63 following the first vaccine or placebo injection. Cohort 1b enrolled adults aged 18-55 years in Boston. Germline lookup yields CDR1 SEHNR and CDR2 FQNEAQ (reference sequence). The V and J ends lost 0 bases and 7 bases, in that order; junction bases with no gene match: 2. This CDR3 has 15 residues. With respect to this clone: The antigen is undetermined.

The chain links TRBV7-9 to TRBJ1-4, with TRBD1 identical over 10 bases. Sample: peripheral blood, taken in a trial of Ad26.COV2.S vaccine versus placebo. The origin of this receptor is a person between 18 and 60 years old who received the Ad26.COV2.S COVID-19 vaccine or a placebo. CDR3 residues: CASSLAGQGSEKLFF. Written as DNA, the CDR3 is TGTGCCAGCAGCTTAGCGGGACAGGGGAGTGAAAAACTGTTTTTT.